The 7 T cell receptor beta chains in this list originate from one sample, sequenced in a study of CD8+ T cells in alopecia areata. cDNA serving as the sequencing template came from extracted, reverse transcribed RNA. Sequencing used immunoSEQ multiplex PCR; TCRdb keeps in-frame clones, though not all of them. The sample gives about 150,000 clones, around three fifths of which show up once; 6.4% is in the top ten. The sequences come from CD4+ T cells sorted from blood, collected at week 0. Receptors originate from a human donor with alopecia areata.

The chain carries TRBV6-1 and TRBJ2-5; 13 bases are a match to TRBD2. The CDR3 is 16 residues long. Germline V lookup: CDR1 MNHNS, CDR2 SASEGT. J gave up 2 bases and V 4 bases, and 4 bases lay outside the gene matches. The CDR3 sequence: CASSALAGGLQETQYF. In DNA, the CDR3 is TGTGCCAGCAGTGCACTAGCGGGGGGGTTACAAGAGACCCAGTACTTC.

The J gene is TRBJ1-6, the V gene TRBV5-6; possibly TRBD1 for D (5 bases). Germline V gene lookup returns CDR1 SGHDT and CDR2 YYEEEE. Trimming removed 4 bases from V and 5 bases from J, with 13 bases in between. The CDR3 runs 15 residues. The CDR3 region is CASSKGWGHNSPLHF. CDR3 nucleotide sequence: TGTGCCAGCAGCAAGGGGTGGGGCCATAATTCACCCCTCCACTTT.

This chain connects TRBV30 to TRBJ1-3; D is ambiguous. This CDR3 has 15 residues. Trimming removed 0 bases at V and 3 bases at J, with 12 bases between. The germline V gene has CDR1 GTSNPN and CDR2 SVGIG (reference sequence). CDR3 amino acids: CAWSVARLNGNTIYF. The DNA of the CDR3 is TGTGCCTGGAGTGTAGCCAGGCTGAATGGAAACACCATATATTTT.

V usage is TRBV2 and J usage is TRBJ1-2; D perhaps matches TRBD1 (5 bases). Germline V gene lookup returns CDR1 SNHLY and CDR2 FYNNEI. V was pared by 10 bases and J by 3 bases, with 15 bases between. The CDR3 runs to 13 residues. In DNA form, the CDR3 reads TGTGCCACCTCAAATCAAGGGGACTATGGCTACACCTTC. This sequence encodes CATSNQGDYGYTF.

This clone was recorded only once. The chain recombines TRBV7-2 with TRBJ2-7; D unclear. Germline lookup yields CDR1 SGHTA and CDR2 FQGNSA. This CDR3 is built from 14 residues. Between the trimmed V and J ends, which lost 2 bases and 4 bases, there was a span of 12 bases. CDR3 sequence: CASSLSSGVYEQYF. The CDR3 coding sequence is TGTGCCAGCAGCTTAAGTTCAGGAGTATACGAGCAGTACTTC. Full variable domain (missing parts from reference TRBV7-2 and TRBJ2-7): GAGVSQSPSNKVTEKGKDVELRCDPISGHTALYWYRQSLGQGLEFLIYFQGNSAPDKSGLPSDRFSAERTGGSVSTLTIQRTQQEDSAVYLCASSLSSGVYEQYFGPGTRLTVT.

The gene calls are TRBV7-9 and TRBJ2-1; 7 bases are shared with TRBD2. After removal of 1 base from V and 3 bases from J, the junction contained 0 bases not matched to a gene. This CDR3 spans 14 amino acids. Germline V lookup: CDR1 SEHNR, CDR2 FQNEAQ (reference sequence). CDR3 loop: CASSLGEGYNEQFF. The CDR3 bases are TGTGCCAGCAGCTTAGGGGAGGGCTACAATGAGCAGTTCTTC.

This chain connects TRBV7-2 to TRBJ2-3, with D unresolved. The CDR3 length is 15 residues. V was cut by 5 bases and J by 1 base, with 13 bases left in between. Germline lookup yields CDR1 SGHTA and CDR2 FQGNSA. CDR3 bases: TGTGCCAGCAGCCCTCTACAACTCCGCACAGATACGCAGTATTTT. Translating gives CASSPLQLRTDTQYF.